This T cell receptor beta chain was sequenced in a study of shared clonotypes between healthy human individuals. The trim removed 2 bases at V and 11 bases at J, leaving 3 bases unmatched. Germline loops: CDR1 SGHTA, CDR2 FQGTGA. This CDR3 contains 14 residues. The assay was immunoSEQ multiplex PCR, and TCRdb's table has in-frame clones only and misses some. The sample holds 450,000 to 600,000 clones; about four fifths are singletons and the top ten take 10% to 15%. V and J are TRBV7-3 and TRBJ2-1, with TRBD2 matching 13 bases. The sequencing sample was made of PBMCs. This receptor was obtained from a woman in her 40s in good health. Some clones in this sample may be carry-over from other donors' samples. The CDR3 DNA follows: TGTGCCAGCAGCTTAGGGACTAGCGGGACCCAGCAGTTCTTC. The encoded protein is CASSLGTSGTQQFF.